This T cell receptor (beta chain) was recovered during a study of T cell responses to AZD1222 COVID-19 vaccine. Findings and caveats of the study: Two doses of AZD1222 preceded a rise in Spike-specific TCR breadth and depth. Repertoires were obtained solely post-peak T cell response. Spike was spanned by vaccine-associated CD4 TCRs, with dominance at 160-218 and 743-854. Seropositivity was recorded at baseline in only a handful of AZD1222 recipients.

Clones were sequenced by immunoSEQ multiplex PCR, and TCRdb holds only the in-frame ones, with some missing. The sample records 110,000 to 150,000 clones, about 92% being singletons. This CDR3 spans 16 amino acids. Germline assignment: CDR1 SGDLS and CDR2 YYNGEE. V was clipped by 4 bases and J by 1 base, with 17 bases between them. Points on this clone: Its antigen is undetermined.

Material: peripheral blood, obtained on day 0 of AZD1222 vaccination. This sequence originates from an adult in good health. The rearrangement joins TRBV9 to TRBJ1-1, with D perhaps TRBD1 (5 bases). The CDR3 region has the DNA TGTGCCAGCAGCCTGACACAGACAGAAAAGAACACTGAAGCTTTCTTT. Protein: CASSLTQTEKNTEAFF.